A single sample is the source of the 29 T cell receptor beta chains below, sequenced in a study of regulatory T cells in long-lasting Graves disease. Time point defined: newly diagnosed GD, antithyroid drugs for less than 3 months. There was RNA extracted from PBMCs, and the TCR library was made from it. Building the TCR beta libraries relied on iRepertoire HTBI primers, and CDR3 regions underwent Arm-PCR. One entry per CDR3 protein, called by TCRdb with MiXCR from the multiplex PCR reads. Among about 380,000 distinct CDR3 sequences listed, about 14% were seen once. The sample consisted of peripheral blood mononuclear cells (PBMCs), taken at new diagnosis, from a patient treated with antithyroid drugs. These TCRs come from a female donor with Graves disease.

The chain combines TRBV7-6 with TRBJ2-1; 8 nucleotides align to TRBD1. After removal of 5 bases from V and 6 bases from J, the junction contained 12 bases not matched to a gene. Germline values: CDR1 SGHVS, CDR2 FNYEAQ. There are 16 residues in the CDR3. The CDR3 bases are TGTGCCAGCAGCGCTTTTCACAGGGGGTGGCTCAATGAGCAGTTCTTC. Residues: CASSAFHRGWLNEQFF.

This clonotype has a count of ten or more. The chain carries TRBV29-1 and TRBJ1-5; tentatively, D is TRBD1 (6 bases). The CDR3 consists of 13 residues. Trimming shortened V by 7 bases and J by 0 bases, and 10 bases separated the two germline ends. CDR1 is SQVTM and CDR2 is ANQGSEA in the germline V gene. CDR3 sequence reads: CSARGDSNQPQHF. As DNA, the CDR3 is TGCAGCGCCAGGGGAGATAGCAATCAGCCCCAGCATTTT.

At least ten counts were recorded for this clonotype. V and J are TRBV29-1 and TRBJ2-5; 9 bases fit TRBD1. Germline CDR1 SQVTM, CDR2 ANQGSEA. With V trimmed by 3 bases and J by 3 bases, 5 bases remained unmatched. The length of the CDR3 is 14 residues. The CDR3, as DNA: TGCAGCGTTGACCCCACAGGGGGCGAAGAGACCCAGTACTTC. Translated, it gives CSVDPTGGEETQYF.

This clonotype came up a few times. The CDR3 here is CASSESPLETQYF. CDR3 in DNA: TGTGCCAGCAGTGAATCACCTCTGGAGACCCAGTACTTC. V usage is TRBV25-1 and J usage is TRBJ2-5; no clear D. This CDR3 comprises 13 residues. The V end lost 1 base, the J end lost 5 bases, and 8 bases lay between the germline ends. CDR1 and CDR2 (germline): MGHDK, SYGVNS.

This clonotype was detected a few times. This may stem from a read error, because a much larger clone lies one nucleotide away. Given the absence of the conserved phenylalanine or tryptophan at the CDR3 end, a read error is likely. In DNA, the CDR3 is TGTGCCAGCAGTCGCGACGGAAACTTGAACACTGAAGCTTTCTCT. This sequence encodes CASSRDGNLNTEAFS. The chain employs TRBV6-2 or TRBV6-3 and TRBJ1-1; D remains unclear. V shed 5 bases and J shed 0 bases, with 13 bases lying between them. Per germline, CDR1 MNHEY and CDR2 SVGEGT. This CDR3 is built from 15 residues.

This clonotype occurred many times. V and J are TRBV7-9 and TRBJ2-7, with TRBD2 matching over 7 bases. With 4 bases clipped from V and 5 bases from J, the junction kept 11 bases outside the gene matches. This CDR3 has 15 amino acids. Germline V gives CDR1 SEHNR, CDR2 FQNEAQ (reference sequence). CDR3 protein: CASSSVGGGTDEQYF. In DNA form, the CDR3 reads TGTGCCAGCAGCTCGGTTGGCGGGGGAACGGACGAGCAGTACTTC. Together with reference TRBV7-9 and TRBJ2-7, the CDR3 gives the full variable domain: DTGVSQNPRHKITKRGQNVTFRCDPISEHNRLYWYRQTLGQGPEFLTYFQNEAQLEKSRLLSDRFSAERPKGSFSTLEIQRTEQGDSAMYLCASSSVGGGTDEQYFGPGTRLTVT.

Worth noting for this clonotype: A read error may account for a junction end that differs from germline. The chain combines TRBV3-1 with TRBJ1-6; possible D gene TRBD1, 5 bases. Germline V CDR1 and CDR2: LGHDT, YNNKEL (reference sequence). The CDR3 has 15 residues. The CDR3 spells CAGSPRDRGNSPLHF. As DNA, the CDR3 is TGTGCCGGCAGCCCACGGGACCGTGGAAATTCACCCCTCCACTTT.

This clonotype was seen a handful of times. This is likely an artifact of a read error, given a far larger clone one base away. This rearrangement joins TRBV7-9 to TRBJ2-3, with no clear D. The CDR3 runs 12 residues. Germline V gene data show CDR1 as SEHNR and CDR2 as FQNEAQ (reference sequence). CDR3 nucleotides: TGTGTCAGCAGCCAGAGCACAGATACGCAGTATTTT. The encoded protein is CVSSQSTDTQYF.

V usage is TRBV2 and J usage is TRBJ2-2, with D maybe TRBD1 (6 bases). This CDR3 contains 13 residues. The V gene's germline CDR1 is SNHLY and CDR2 FYNNEI. The CDR3 protein is CDYRDKNTGELFF. CDR3 DNA sequence: TGTGACTACCGGGACAAGAACACCGGGGAGCTGTTTTTT. Looking up the rest from reference TRBV2 and TRBJ2-2 gives the full variable domain: EPEVTQTPSHQVTQMGQEVILRCVPISNHLYFYWYRQILGQKVEFLVSFYNNEISEKSEIFDDQFSVERPDGSNFTLKIRSTKLEDSAMYFCDYRDKNTGELFFGEGSRLTVL.

This clonotype was seen ten or more times. The chain has TRBV27 and TRBJ2-1; possibly TRBD1 or TRBD2 for D (5 bases each). Germline V gene data show CDR1 as MNHEY and CDR2 as SMNVEV (reference sequence). This CDR3 has 12 amino acids. With 5 bases removed from V and 9 bases from J, the gap between germline ends came to 11 bases. Here the CDR3 reads CASSTQGREQFF. The CDR3 DNA follows: TGTGCCAGCAGTACCCAGGGACGTGAGCAGTTCTTC.

The chain combines TRBV6-9 with TRBJ2-1; perhaps TRBD1 as D (5 bases). CDR1 and CDR2 (germline): MNHGY, SVAAGI. The CDR3 has 14 amino acids. Trimming shortened V by 3 bases and J by 4 bases, and 10 bases separated the two germline ends. The CDR3 DNA reads as TGTGCCAGCAGTTACTCCAGGGTGTACAATGAGCAGTTCTTC. It codes for CASSYSRVYNEQFF.

As regards this clonotype: A much more abundant neighbour one base away suggests this may be a read error. The V call is TRBV20-1, the J call TRBJ1-4; D is undetermined. This CDR3 spans 13 amino acids. Trimming took 4 bases from V and 4 from J, leaving 10 bases between them. Germline-derived CDR1 and CDR2 are DFQATT and SNEGSKA (reference sequence). The CDR3 DNA reads TGCAGTGCTACATACAAGATTAATGAAAAACTGTTTTTT. Its translation: CSATYKINEKLFF.

There are many counts of this clonotype. The chain has TRBV7-2 and TRBJ2-3; 9 bases line up with TRBD2. This CDR3 has 14 amino acids. Germline V gives CDR1 SGHTA, CDR2 FQGNSA. V dropped 4 bases and J dropped 5; count of bases not matched to a gene: 4. Here the CDR3 DNA reads TGTGCCAGCAGCTCGGGACTAGCCGGAGATACGCAGTATTTT. It is translated as CASSSGLAGDTQYF.

This clonotype has at least ten counts. The rearrangement joins TRBV5-6 to TRBJ2-7, with TRBD2 matching 10 bases. Looked up from germline, CDR1 is SGHDT and CDR2 is YYEEEE. This CDR3 is 14 amino acids long. V gave up 3 bases and J gave up 5 bases; unmatched junction bases: 5. CDR3 nucleotides: TGTGCCAGCAGCTACGGGACTAGCGTGGACGAGCAGTACTTC. Its translation: CASSYGTSVDEQYF.

The sample holds many counts of this clonotype. The DNA of the CDR3 is TGTGCCAGCAGTTCCCCTAGCGGGAGGATGACAGATACGCAGTATTTT. This sequence encodes CASSSPSGRMTDTQYF. V is TRBV6-2 or TRBV6-3 and J is TRBJ2-3; 11 nucleotides agree with TRBD2. In germline, CDR1 is MNHEY, CDR2 SVGEGT. V shed 4 bases and J 3 bases; nucleotides not matched to a gene: 6. This CDR3 contains 16 residues.

This clonotype was detected many times. The chain uses TRBV7-9 and TRBJ1-2; 11 bases map to TRBD1. Trimming cost V 5 bases and J 10 bases; bases outside gene matches: 3. The CDR3 has 12 amino acids. Germline CDR1 is SEHNR and CDR2 is FQNEAQ (reference sequence). CDR3: CASSQGQGDYTF. The CDR3 coding sequence is TGTGCCAGCAGCCAGGGACAGGGGGACTACACCTTC.

A remark on this clonotype: Being one base from a much bigger clone, this may be a read error. J is TRBJ2-3 and V is TRBV6-1, with TRBD2 as a possible D gene (6 bases). The CDR3 loop spans 15 amino acids. V shed 2 bases and J shed 1 base, with 10 bases lying between them. Germline CDR1 reads MNHNS; CDR2 reads SASEGT. The CDR3 loop reads CASSELTGGTDTQYF. As DNA, the CDR3 is TGTGCCAGCAGTGAACTAACGGGGGGCACAGATACGCAGTATTTT.

This clonotype occurred many times. A junction end diverges from the germline sequence, so it may reflect a read error. The chain joins TRBV12-3 or TRBV12-4 to TRBJ1-1; no clear D. This CDR3 region has 14 residues. CDR3 DNA sequence: TGTGCCAGCAGTTTAAGAGGGAGATCCACTGTAGCTTTCTTT. Translated: CASSLRGRSTVAFF.

Comments on this clonotype: Germline and junction disagree at one end, which may indicate a read error. V is TRBV4-2 and J is TRBJ2-1; D is unclear. Per the germline V gene, CDR1 is LGHNA and CDR2 is YNFKEQ. The CDR3 is made up of 20 amino acids. Here the CDR3 reads CASSRPHELWQKSSHNEQFF. The CDR3 coding sequence is TGTGCCAGCAGCCGCCCCCACGAACTCTGGCAGAAGAGCTCCCACAATGAGCAGTTCTTC.

This clonotype was seen only a few times. This rearrangement joins TRBV12-3 or TRBV12-4 to TRBJ2-5; either TRBD1 or TRBD2 may supply D (5 bases each). CDR3 length equals 14 residues. V lost 6 bases and J 4 bases, leaving 15 bases between the germline ends. The CDR3 loop reads CASSPGRFTETQYF. DNA of the CDR3: TGTGCCAGCAGCCCGGGGCGTTTTACAGAGACCCAGTACTTC.

This clonotype appeared many times. The rearrangement links TRBV7-8 to TRBJ2-4; 12 positions agree with TRBD2. Germline values: CDR1 SGHVS, CDR2 FQNEAQ. This CDR3 contains 19 residues. Trimming at V came to 5 bases and at J to 0 bases, leaving 11 bases not matched to a gene. The CDR3 bases are TGTGCCAGCAGCCTAACCTCAGGACTAGCGGGGAGAGCCAAAAACATTCAGTACTTC. Translation gives CASSLTSGLAGRAKNIQYF.

This chain uses TRBV10-3 with TRBJ2-3, with D possibly being TRBD2 (6 bases). V dropped 10 bases and J dropped 2 bases, with 16 bases sitting between them. Germline CDR1 is ENHRY and CDR2 is SYGVKD. The CDR3 extends over 14 amino acids. The CDR3 here is CATRGTLSTDTQYF. The CDR3, as DNA: TGTGCCACCCGGGGGACCCTCTCCACAGATACGCAGTATTTT.

This clonotype was detected ten times or more. The V gene is TRBV20-1, the J gene TRBJ2-7, with TRBD2 as a possible D gene (5 bases). V gave up 2 bases and J gave up 6 bases, with 17 bases separating them. There are 14 residues in the CDR3. Germline V lookup: CDR1 DFQATT, CDR2 SNEGSKA (reference sequence). The CDR3 DNA sequence: TGCAGTGCTAGACCCAACAACCTTCGGGGCGAGCAGTACTTC. Protein: CSARPNNLRGEQYF.

This clonotype was seen ten or more times. The junction departs from the called germline gene at one end, perhaps through a read error. The J gene is TRBJ2-7, the V gene TRBV20-1, with D possibly being TRBD1 (6 bases). Germline loops: CDR1 DFQATT, CDR2 SNEGSKA (reference sequence). CDR3 length equals 16 residues. Here the CDR3 reads CSARGLRLGANYEQYF. CDR3 nucleotide sequence: TGCAGTGCCAGAGGTCTTAGGCTGGGGGCGAACTACGAGCAGTACTTC.

This clonotype was observed at least ten times. V and J are TRBV7-3 and TRBJ2-7; 7 bases are shared with TRBD2. Germline CDR1 and CDR2: SGHTA and FQGTGA. The CDR3 spans 17 residues. Trimming at V came to 0 bases and at J to 5 bases, leaving 13 bases not matched to a gene. The CDR3 loop is CASSLTPGGSYHHEQYF. The CDR3, as DNA: TGTGCCAGCAGCTTAACTCCCGGGGGGTCTTACCACCACGAGCAGTACTTC. Filled out from reference TRBV7-3 and TRBJ2-7, the complete variable domain reads GAGVSQTPSNKVTEKGKYVELRCDPISGHTALYWYRQSLGQGPEFLIYFQGTGAADDSGLPNDRFFAVRPEGSVSTLKIQRTERGDSAVYLCASSLTPGGSYHHEQYFGPGTRLTVT.

V gene TRBV30 combines with J gene TRBJ1-1, with 7 bases fitting TRBD1. CDR3 size: 13 residues. The germline CDR1 and CDR2 sequences are GTSNPN and SVGIG (reference sequence). Unmatched junction bases numbered 10, after V lost 8 bases and J lost 4 bases. The CDR3 nucleotides read TGTGCCGGCATAGACAGGGCGAGCACTGAAGCTTTCTTT. Protein product: CAGIDRASTEAFF. The whole variable domain, remainder taken from reference TRBV30 and TRBJ1-1, is SQTIHQWPATLVQPVGSPLSLECTVEGTSNPNLYWYRQAAGRGLQLLFYSVGIGQISSEVPQNLSASRPQDRQFILSSKKLLLSDSGFYLCAGIDRASTEAFFGQGTRLTVV.

This clonotype has at least ten counts. The chain couples TRBV20-1 to TRBJ1-2; D is unresolved. The CDR3 runs to 13 residues. V gave up 3 bases and J gave up 3 bases, with 11 bases separating them. The germline CDR1 and CDR2 sequences are DFQATT and SNEGSKA (reference sequence). The CDR3 is CSASSRRDYGYTF. The CDR3 DNA follows: TGCAGTGCTAGCAGCCGGAGGGACTATGGCTACACCTTC.

The chain joins TRBV11-1 to TRBJ1-2, with 9 bases matching TRBD1. J lost 9 bases, V lost 5 bases, and 13 bases had no gene match. This CDR3 has 15 residues. In germline, CDR1 is SGHAT, CDR2 FQDESV (reference sequence). The CDR3: CASSPTPGTGKSYTF. The CDR3 DNA reads TGTGCCAGCAGCCCCACCCCCGGGACAGGGAAGAGCTACACCTTC.

This clonotype was counted ten times or more. The CDR3 spells CSANTGGKYEQYF. The CDR3 DNA follows: TGCAGTGCAAACACAGGGGGCAAGTACGAGCAGTACTTC. This rearrangement joins TRBV20-1 to TRBJ2-7; 9 nucleotides align to TRBD1. The V and J ends lost 6 bases and 4 bases, in that order; junction bases with no gene match: 7. The CDR3 is made up of 13 amino acids. CDR1 is DFQATT and CDR2 is SNEGSKA in the germline V gene (reference sequence).